This section outlines one TCR beta chain sequence together with its context. Symptom resolution, clearance, or two negative PCRs marked donors in Cohort 3 as recovered. V was cut by 1 base and J by 6 bases, with 12 bases left in between. The CDR3 consists of 15 residues. Germline V gene sequence: CDR1 MNHEY, CDR2 SVGAGI. This record comes from a study of blood T cell repertoires in COVID-19. The repertoire was sequenced with immunoSEQ multiplex PCR; TCRdb's copy has only in-frame clones and lacks some. The sample yields about 160,000 clones, under 90% seen once. This clonotype originated in a woman aged 45 to 65 who had recovered from COVID-19. Sequences were obtained from PBMCs or T cells enriched from blood (not recorded which). This chain joins TRBV6-5 and TRBJ1-4; the D gene is possibly TRBD1 (5 bases). The CDR3 region has the DNA TGTGCCAGCAGTTACTACGTAGGGGCGGATGAAAAACTGTTTTTT. It translates to CASSYYVGADEKLFF.